The 7 T cell receptor beta chains listed next were all sequenced from one sample in a study of CD8 T cells in ankylosing spondylitis. These TCRs' antigens remain unknown. MiXCR, run by TCRdb on the 5' RACE reads, gives a single entry per CDR3 protein. The table includes fewer than 500,000 distinct CDR3 sequences, roughly 26% detected once. Study observations and caveats: Within ankylosing spondylitis blood, a TCR beta motif made up of eight or nine highly homologous variants appeared to be characteristic.

The sample consisted of blood, either unsorted or a sorted T cell fraction (not recorded which). The receptor source for this set is a male donor with ankylosing spondylitis.

The chain is built from TRBV3-1 and TRBJ2-2, with 10 nucleotides matching TRBD2. J was trimmed by 6 bases and V by 5 bases; bases with no gene match: 18. In germline, CDR1 is LGHDT, CDR2 YNNKEL (reference sequence). This CDR3 is built from 19 residues. The DNA of the CDR3 is TGTGCCAGCAGCACCCCAAGAGGTAGCGGGAGGCCGTATTCCGGGGAGCTGTTTTTT. It codes for CASSTPRGSGRPYSGELFF.

V and J are TRBV20-1 and TRBJ1-2, with TRBD1 identical over 11 bases. The CDR3 contains 15 residues. Per the germline V gene, CDR1 is DFQATT and CDR2 is SNEGSKA (reference sequence). J gave up 8 bases and V 5 bases, and 13 bases lay outside the gene matches. CDR3 DNA sequence: TGCAGTGCTGTACCGGGACAGGGGGTTATTTACGGCTACACCTTC. Protein: CSAVPGQGVIYGYTF.

The table lists this clonotype with a few counts. The chain couples TRBV7-2 to TRBJ2-4, with D unresolved. Trimming left V 0 bases short and J 0 bases short, with 9 bases between. The germline CDR1 and CDR2 sequences are SGHTA and FQGNSA. The CDR3 runs to 16 residues. CDR3 in amino acids: CASSLAAIQAKNIQYF. The CDR3 DNA is TGTGCCAGCAGCTTAGCGGCCATACAAGCCAAAAACATTCAGTACTTC.

The chain carries TRBV12-3 or TRBV12-4 and TRBJ2-3; D perhaps matches TRBD2 (5 bases). Trimming left V 5 bases short and J 2 bases short, with 14 bases between. This CDR3 is 15 amino acids long. CDR3 nucleotides: TGTGCCAGCAGTCAAAACGGACTTTCCACAGATACGCAGTATTTT. Translated: CASSQNGLSTDTQYF.

CDR3 DNA: TGTGCCAGCAGTCTCGGGACAGGGAACATCGGACGGCCAGATACGCAGTATTTT. It specifies CASSLGTGNIGRPDTQYF. The chain employs TRBV12-3 or TRBV12-4 and TRBJ2-3, with TRBD1 matching over 9 bases. This CDR3 is built from 18 residues. J gave up 4 bases and V 5 bases, and 16 bases lay outside the gene matches.

In its sample, this clonotype was seen a few times. The V and J genes are TRBV5-6 and TRBJ2-1; a possible D gene is TRBD1 (5 bases). The V and J ends lost 4 bases and 5 bases respectively, with 16 bases between them. The CDR3 runs 15 residues. Looked up from germline, CDR1 is SGHDT and CDR2 is YYEEEE. The CDR3 reads CASSPGYPRNNEQFF. CDR3 nucleotide sequence: TGTGCCAGCAGCCCAGGGTATCCACGAAACAATGAGCAGTTCTTC.

The V gene is TRBV12-3 or TRBV12-4, the J gene TRBJ2-7; 10 bases are a match to TRBD2. The CDR3 is 15 amino acids. Trimming removed 5 bases from V and 3 bases from J; junction bases left unmatched: 7. Here the CDR3 reads CASSPRTSGRYEQYF. DNA of the CDR3: TGTGCCAGCAGTCCCCGGACTAGCGGTCGCTACGAGCAGTACTTC.